Listed below are T cell receptor beta chains from one sample, sequenced in a study of blood T cell repertoires in COVID-19. Method: immunoSEQ multiplex PCR; TCRdb's copy keeps in-frame clones and lacks some. The sample consists of a few hundred thousand clones, 82% of them appearing once. Sequencing was performed on peripheral blood. These receptors all stem from a woman at least 80 years old with acute or convalescent COVID-19. Each CDR3 is given with its conserved first and last residue. Each record gives: J gene, clone size, D gene, V gene, CDR3 DNA, CDR3 protein. The D gene is left open where the match is weak. Some rows mark clone size as missing; the rest say once, few, many or name a class of expanded clone.

>TRBJ1-1|few|-|TRBV6-2/TRBV6-3
TGTGCCAGCAACCCTGTGGGGGGTTACACTGAAGCTTTCTTT
CASNPVGGYTEAFF
>TRBJ1-1|-|-|TRBV5-5
TGTGCCAGCAGCTTGGCCTCCGTGAACACTGAAGCTTTCTTT
CASSLASVNTEAFF
>TRBJ1-2|-|-|TRBV19
TGTGCCAGTAGTCCCTGGACGGAGGAGGATGGCTACACCTTC
CASSPWTEEDGYTF
>TRBJ2-2|once|TRBD2|TRBV29-1
TGCAGCGTTGGGACTAGCGGGGGAGCCGGGGAGCTGTTTTTT
CSVGTSGGAGELFF
>TRBJ1-1|-|-|TRBV6-4
TGTGCCAGCAGTGAGTTTGGGAGGTCGACTGAAGCTTTCTTT
CASSEFGRSTEAFF
>TRBJ2-7|-|-|TRBV25-1
TGTGCCAGCACCCAGGGCTACGAGCAGTACTTC
CASTQGYEQYF
>TRBJ2-2|-|-|TRBV12-5
TGTGCTAGTGGTTTGCCCCCCGGGGGGCGCGGCACCGGGGAGCTGTTTTTT
CASGLPPGGRGTGELFF
>TRBJ2-7|-|-|TRBV11-3
TGTGCCAGCAGCTTAGTAGGTCAGGGGACCTACGAGCAGTACTTC
CASSLVGQGTYEQYF
>TRBJ1-1|-|TRBD1|TRBV5-1
TGCGCCAGCAGTTCCGACGGGACAGCACAAAATGAAGCTTTCTTT
CASSSDGTAQNEAFF
>TRBJ2-3|-|TRBD1|TRBV7-2
TGTGCCAGCAGCAAACAGGGGGTGCACGAGACAGATACGCAGTATTTT
CASSKQGVHETDTQYF
>TRBJ1-2|few|-|TRBV12-3/TRBV12-4
TGTGCCAGCAGTTTAAGTCCGGGAGGCTACACCTTC
CASSLSPGGYTF
>TRBJ1-6|-|-|TRBV18
TGTGCCAGCTCTTCGGCTTTTAAGGGGAATTCACCCCTCCACTTT
CASSSAFKGNSPLHF
>TRBJ2-4|-|-|TRBV19
TGTGCCAGTAGTATCTCAGGGTTGGGTGACATTCAGTACTTC
CASSISGLGDIQYF
>TRBJ2-2|once|-|TRBV4-3
TGCGCCAGCAGCCAAGATTCGCGGAGCACCGGGGAGCTGTTTTTT
CASSQDSRSTGELFF
>TRBJ1-6|-|-|TRBV7-9
TGTGCCAGCAGCCGAGAAGGCGGCTATAATTCACCCCTCCACTTT
CASSREGGYNSPLHF
>TRBJ2-5|once|TRBD1|TRBV5-1
TGCGCCAGCAGCTCACAGGGGTGGGCAGAGACCCAGTACTTC
CASSSQGWAETQYF
>TRBJ2-1|-|-|TRBV2
TGTGCCAGCGAGCCGGGACTCTCCTACAATGAGCAGTTCTTC
CASEPGLSYNEQFF
>TRBJ1-5|-|-|TRBV9
TGTGCCAGCAGCACCGACGGACATAGCAATCAGCCCCAGCATTTT
CASSTDGHSNQPQHF
>TRBJ1-2|-|-|TRBV27
TGTGCCAGCAGTTGGGTTACGGGACTCACAGCTAACTATGGCTACACCTTC
CASSWVTGLTANYGYTF
>TRBJ2-1|-|TRBD2|TRBV11-3
TGTGCCAGCAGCTTAGGACGGGGGGCCTACAATGAGCAGTTCTTC
CASSLGRGAYNEQFF
>TRBJ2-1|-|TRBD2|TRBV6-2/TRBV6-3
TGTGCCAGCAGTTACCCCCTGGGACTAGCGGGGGGGCTTCCCCGTGAGCAGTTCTTC
CASSYPLGLAGGLPREQFF
>TRBJ2-2|once|-|TRBV5-1
TGCGCCAGCAGCTTGGCCCTCGGTACAGGGACCGGGGAGCTGTTTTTT
CASSLALGTGTGELFF
>TRBJ1-4|-|TRBD1|TRBV9
TGTGCCAGCAGCGTTTCGGGACAGGGGGAAAAACTGTTTTTT
CASSVSGQGEKLFF
>TRBJ2-4|-|-|TRBV21-1
TGTGCCAGCAGCAAAGTTTTTCTCGGGGGAGAAAAAAACATTCAGTACTTC
CASSKVFLGGEKNIQYF
>TRBJ2-2|few|TRBD1|TRBV7-3
TGTGCCAGCAGCCGGACAGGGAACACCGGGGAGCTGTTTTTT
CASSRTGNTGELFF
>TRBJ2-1|-|TRBD2|TRBV30
TGTGCCTGGAGGAAAGGACTAGCGGGGATGGGGCAGTTCTTC
CAWRKGLAGMGQFF
>TRBJ1-6|-|-|TRBV7-9
TGTGCCAGCAGCTTGGGGGGGATGAATTCACCCCTCCACTTT
CASSLGGMNSPLHF
>TRBJ1-2|-|-|TRBV11-3
TGTGCCAGCAGCTTAGGAGGGAGGGAACATGGCTACACCTTC
CASSLGGREHGYTF
>TRBJ1-5|-|-|TRBV18
TGTGCCAGCTCACTGCAGGGAAATCAGCCCCAGCATTTT
CASSLQGNQPQHF
>TRBJ2-1|-|TRBD2|TRBV7-2
TGTGCCAGCAGCTTAGGGACTAGCGCCCATGAGCAGTTCTTC
CASSLGTSAHEQFF
>TRBJ2-7|-|TRBD2|TRBV6-2/TRBV6-3
TGTGCCAGCAGTCGGACTAGCGGGGGCTACGAGCAGTACTTC
CASSRTSGGYEQYF
>TRBJ1-4|-|TRBD1|TRBV6-5
TGTGCCAGCAGTTACCAGACAGGGGTGAATGAAAAACTGTTTTTT
CASSYQTGVNEKLFF
>TRBJ2-2|-|-|TRBV7-6
TGTGCCAGCAGCTCCGGAGCGGACAGCCCGAACACCGGGGAGCTGTTTTTT
CASSSGADSPNTGELFF
>TRBJ2-3|-|-|TRBV6-5
TGTGCCAGCAGGAACAGGAGCCGAAGCACAGATACGCAGTATTTT
CASRNRSRSTDTQYF
>TRBJ1-2|few|-|TRBV18
TGTGCCAGCTCACCACCAATCAGAACTGGCTACACCTTC
CASSPPIRTGYTF
>TRBJ2-2|-|TRBD2|TRBV5-4
TGTGCCAGCAGCGCCGGACTAGCGGGGGGGCGGACCGGGGAGCTGTTTTTT
CASSAGLAGGRTGELFF
>TRBJ1-1|-|TRBD1|TRBV6-2/TRBV6-3
TGTGCCAGCAGTTACAGGGCAGGGGGAACCACTGAAGCTTTCTTT
CASSYRAGGTTEAFF
>TRBJ1-4|-|-|TRBV3-1/TRBV3-2
TGTGCCACCTCTAACCGCGCAACTAATGAAAAACTGTTTTTT
CATSNRATNEKLFF
>TRBJ1-2|-|-|TRBV6-1
TGTGCCAGCAGTGAACAGTACAGGGCAAACTATGGCTACACCTTC
CASSEQYRANYGYTF
>TRBJ1-5|-|-|TRBV30
TGTGCCTGGAGTACAGGGCCGAGTCAGCCCCAGCATTTT
CAWSTGPSQPQHF
>TRBJ1-4|-|-|TRBV3-1/TRBV3-2
TGTGCCAGCAGCCAACTCTACAATGAAAAACTGTTTTTT
CASSQLYNEKLFF
>TRBJ2-3|-|TRBD1|TRBV19
TGTGCCAGTAGTGCCGGCCGGGACAGGGGTTCCACAGATACGCAGTATTTT
CASSAGRDRGSTDTQYF